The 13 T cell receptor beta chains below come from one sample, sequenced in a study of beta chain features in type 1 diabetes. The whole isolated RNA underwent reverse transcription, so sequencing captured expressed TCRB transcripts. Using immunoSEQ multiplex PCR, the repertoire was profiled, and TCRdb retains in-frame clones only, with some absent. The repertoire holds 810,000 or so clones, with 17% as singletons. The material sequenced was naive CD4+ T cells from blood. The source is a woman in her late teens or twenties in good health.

The CDR3 nucleotides are TGTGCCAGCAGCTCTCCATCTCCGGGACACAGCTCCTACAATGAGCAGTTCTTC. It yields the protein CASSSPSPGHSSYNEQFF. The genes are TRBV5-4 and TRBJ2-1, with D possibly TRBD1 on 6 matching bases. The CDR3 extends over 18 amino acids. Trimming took off 3 bases at V and 0 bases at J, with 19 bases between the two ends. Looked up from germline, CDR1 is SGHNT and CDR2 is YYREEE (reference sequence).

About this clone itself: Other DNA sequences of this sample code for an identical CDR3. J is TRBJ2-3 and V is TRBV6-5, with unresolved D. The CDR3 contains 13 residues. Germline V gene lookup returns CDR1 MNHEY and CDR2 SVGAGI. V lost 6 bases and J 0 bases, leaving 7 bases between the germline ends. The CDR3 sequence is CASSSTSTDTQYF. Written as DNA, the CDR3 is TGTGCCAGCAGCTCAACTAGCACAGATACGCAGTATTTT.

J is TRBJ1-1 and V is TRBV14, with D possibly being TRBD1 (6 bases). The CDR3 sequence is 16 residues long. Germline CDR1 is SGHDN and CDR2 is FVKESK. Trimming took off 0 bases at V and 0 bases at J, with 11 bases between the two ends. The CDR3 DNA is TGTGCCAGCAGCCAAGATCTCGGGACAATGAACACTGAAGCTTTCTTT. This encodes CASSQDLGTMNTEAFF.

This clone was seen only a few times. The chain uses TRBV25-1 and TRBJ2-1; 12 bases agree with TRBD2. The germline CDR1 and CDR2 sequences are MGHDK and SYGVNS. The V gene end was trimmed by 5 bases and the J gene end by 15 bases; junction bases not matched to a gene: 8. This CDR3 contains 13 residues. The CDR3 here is CASSSSGRAQGFF. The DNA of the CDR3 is TGTGCCAGCAGTTCTAGCGGGAGGGCCCAGGGGTTCTTC.

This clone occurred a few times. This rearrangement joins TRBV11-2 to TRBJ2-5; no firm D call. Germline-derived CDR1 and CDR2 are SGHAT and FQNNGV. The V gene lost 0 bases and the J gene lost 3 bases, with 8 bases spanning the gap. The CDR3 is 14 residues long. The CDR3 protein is CASSLEGFKETQYF. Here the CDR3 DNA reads TGTGCCAGCAGCTTAGAAGGTTTCAAAGAGACCCAGTACTTC.

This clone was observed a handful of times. In DNA form, the CDR3 reads TGTGCCAGCAGCCAAGATTCACACACAGATACGCAGTATTTT. Protein product: CASSQDSHTDTQYF. V and J are TRBV4-2 and TRBJ2-3; D gene uncertain. The V gene's germline CDR1 is LGHNA and CDR2 YNFKEQ. The CDR3 runs to 14 residues. The V end lost 0 bases, the J end lost 2 bases, and 6 bases lay between the germline ends.

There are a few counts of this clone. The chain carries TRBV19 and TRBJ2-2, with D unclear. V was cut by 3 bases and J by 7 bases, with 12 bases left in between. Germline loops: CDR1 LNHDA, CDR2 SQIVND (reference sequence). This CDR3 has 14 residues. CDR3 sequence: CASSILHQGGELFF. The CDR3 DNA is TGTGCCAGTAGTATTTTACATCAAGGCGGGGAGCTGTTTTTT.

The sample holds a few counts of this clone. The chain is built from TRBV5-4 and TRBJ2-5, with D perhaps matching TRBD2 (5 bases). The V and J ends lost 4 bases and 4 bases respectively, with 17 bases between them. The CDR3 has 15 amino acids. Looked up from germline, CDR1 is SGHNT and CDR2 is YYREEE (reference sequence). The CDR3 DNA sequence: TGTGCCAGCAGCACCGACTCGGGATGGGGAGAGACCCAGTACTTC. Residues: CASSTDSGWGETQYF.

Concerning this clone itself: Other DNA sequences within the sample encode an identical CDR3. The CDR3 nucleotides are TGTGCCAGTAGCGGACAGGGTTACAATGAGCAGTTCTTC. It codes for CASSGQGYNEQFF. The V gene is TRBV19, the J gene TRBJ2-1; TRBD1 matches 8 bases. The length of the CDR3 is 13 residues. With V trimmed by 6 bases and J by 4 bases, 2 bases remained unmatched. Germline loops: CDR1 LNHDA, CDR2 SQIVND (reference sequence). The full variable domain, its missing parts supplied by reference TRBV19 and TRBJ2-1, is DGGITQSPKYLFRKEGQNVTLSCEQNLNHDAMYWYRQDPGQGLRLIYYSQIVNDFQKGDIAEGYSVSREKKESFPLTVTSAQKNPTAFYLCASSGQGYNEQFFGPGTRLTVL.

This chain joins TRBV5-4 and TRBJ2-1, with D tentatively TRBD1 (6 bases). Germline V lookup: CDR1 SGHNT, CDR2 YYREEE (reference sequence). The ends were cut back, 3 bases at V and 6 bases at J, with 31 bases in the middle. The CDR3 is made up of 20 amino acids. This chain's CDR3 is CASSSPHWGTQGQMVNEQFF. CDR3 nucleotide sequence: TGTGCCAGCAGCTCACCACATTGGGGCACACAGGGTCAGATGGTCAATGAGCAGTTCTTC.

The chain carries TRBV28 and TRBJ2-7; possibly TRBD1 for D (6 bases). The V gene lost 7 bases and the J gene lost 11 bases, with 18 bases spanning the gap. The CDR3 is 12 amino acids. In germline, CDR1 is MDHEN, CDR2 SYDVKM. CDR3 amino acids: CASTTDRDWEYF. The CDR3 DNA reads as TGTGCCAGCACCACGGACAGAGACTGGGAGTACTTC. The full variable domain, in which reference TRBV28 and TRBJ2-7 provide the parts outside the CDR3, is DVKVTQSSRYLVKRTGEKVFLECVQDMDHENMFWYRQDPGLGLRLIYFSYDVKMKEKGDIPEGYSVSREKKERFSLILESASTNQTSMYLCASTTDRDWEYFGPGTRLTVT.

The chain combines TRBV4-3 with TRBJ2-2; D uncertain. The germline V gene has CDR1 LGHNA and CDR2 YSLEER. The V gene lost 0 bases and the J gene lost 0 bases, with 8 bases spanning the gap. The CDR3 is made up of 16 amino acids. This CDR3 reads CASSQEAHTNTGELFF. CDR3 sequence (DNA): TGCGCCAGCAGCCAAGAAGCCCATACGAACACCGGGGAGCTGTTTTTT.

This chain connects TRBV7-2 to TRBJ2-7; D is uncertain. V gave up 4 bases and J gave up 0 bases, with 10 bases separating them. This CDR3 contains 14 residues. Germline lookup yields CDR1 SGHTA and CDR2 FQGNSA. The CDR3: CASSSLDSSYEQYF. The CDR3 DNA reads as TGTGCCAGCAGCTCCTTGGATAGCTCCTACGAGCAGTACTTC.